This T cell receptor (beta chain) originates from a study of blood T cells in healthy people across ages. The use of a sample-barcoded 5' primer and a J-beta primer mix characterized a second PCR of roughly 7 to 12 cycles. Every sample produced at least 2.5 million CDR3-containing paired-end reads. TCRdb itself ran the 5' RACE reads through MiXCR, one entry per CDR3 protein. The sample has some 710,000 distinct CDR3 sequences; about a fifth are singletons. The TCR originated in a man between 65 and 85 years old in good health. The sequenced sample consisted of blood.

CDR3 DNA sequence: TGTGCCAGCAGCCGAGCGGGACTACGCACAGATACGCAGTATTTT. Its translation: CASSRAGLRTDTQYF. The genes are TRBV3-1 and TRBJ2-3; 7 bases are shared with TRBD2. This CDR3 region has 15 residues. Germline assignment: CDR1 LGHDT and CDR2 YNNKEL (reference sequence). V lost 4 bases, J lost 1 base, and 5 bases stayed unmatched.